The source of this TCR beta chain is a study of T cells in Graves' hyperthyroidism and ophthalmopathy. The study, taken as a whole, reports: Ophthalmopathy was predicted by the model a median of approximately 6 months ahead of onset. In the analysis, a 13 V-J model separated ophthalmopathy from stable hyperthyroidism.

Patients aged 18 to 65 with hyperthyroidism were newly diagnosed, with duration under 2 months. Amplified TCR beta CDR3 regions came from RNA transcripts. First-round RT-PCR of the TCR CDR3 relied on the HTBI primer set. MiXCR, applied by TCRdb to the multiplex PCR reads, yields one record per CDR3 protein. This table holds about 550,000 distinct CDR3 sequences, less than 25% found once. This CDR3 has 11 amino acids. Trimming took 6 bases from V and 5 from J, leaving 7 bases between them. Comments on this clonotype: No antigen is known for it.

The V gene is TRBV12-3 or TRBV12-4, the J gene TRBJ2-5; D is unresolved. The receptor comes from a man aged 18-30 years with Graves' hyperthyroidism. The sequenced sample consisted of blood. CDR3: CASRRTETQYF. The CDR3 bases are TGTGCCAGCAGACGGACGGAGACCCAGTACTTC.